Following are 31 T cell receptor beta chains from one sample sequenced in a study of CD8 T cells in Susac syndrome. Reverse transcription of roughly 0.5 to 1 ug RNA was carried out with random hexamers. One entry per CDR3 protein results from TCRdb running MiXCR on the immunoSEQ multiplex PCR reads. This table holds about 180,000 distinct CDR3 sequences, roughly 95% found once. The sequencing sample was made of CD8+ T cells from PBMCs. Receptors originate from a human donor with multiple sclerosis.

The V gene is TRBV3-1, the J gene TRBJ2-1; D is undetermined. Trimming left V 0 bases short and J 4 bases short, with 16 bases between. The CDR3 contains 17 residues. Germline-derived CDR1 and CDR2 are LGHDT and YNNKEL (reference sequence). The CDR3 protein is CASSQEDGIRPYNEQFF. The CDR3 nucleotides read TGTGCCAGCAGCCAAGAAGACGGAATTCGCCCTTACAATGAGCAGTTCTTC.

The chain links TRBV9 to TRBJ1-1, with D hard to call. Germline loops: CDR1 SGDLS, CDR2 YYNGEE. V shed 4 bases and J shed 1 base, with 11 bases lying between them. This CDR3 contains 14 residues. The CDR3 region has the DNA TGTGCCAGCAGCTCTCGCAGCCAGAACACTGAAGCTTTCTTT. The encoded protein is CASSSRSQNTEAFF.

V and J are TRBV28 and TRBJ2-7, with 8 bases that match TRBD1. The trim removed 6 bases at V and 3 bases at J, leaving 7 bases unmatched. The CDR3 has 14 amino acids. CDR1 is MDHEN, CDR2 SYDVKM, per germline. The CDR3 region has the DNA TGTGCCAGCAGGACACAGGGGGTCCTCTACGAGCAGTACTTC. It specifies CASRTQGVLYEQYF.

The chain uses TRBV2 and TRBJ2-3; 10 bases fit TRBD2. J gave up 2 bases and V 5 bases, and 10 bases lay outside the gene matches. This CDR3 contains 17 residues. Germline V gene sequence: CDR1 SNHLY, CDR2 FYNNEI. The CDR3 coding sequence is TGTGCCAGCAGTAAAGAACTAGCGGGGTCCTTCACAGATACGCAGTATTTT. Translating gives CASSKELAGSFTDTQYF.

The J gene is TRBJ1-2, the V gene TRBV9, with D uncertain. V lost 3 bases to trimming and J lost 7 bases, with 13 bases between them. The germline V gene encodes CDR1 SGDLS and CDR2 YYNGEE. This CDR3 spans 13 amino acids. The CDR3 nucleotides read TGTGCCAGCAGCGACGGACCGACGGGTGGCTACACCTTC. Translated: CASSDGPTGGYTF.

Only one count was recorded for this clonotype. The chain recombines TRBV7-9 with TRBJ2-1, with a weak D call TRBD1 (6 bases). The CDR3 covers 14 residues. The ends were cut back, 1 base at V and 7 bases at J, with 11 bases in the middle. Germline V CDR1 and CDR2: SEHNR, FQNEAQ (reference sequence). The CDR3 loop is CASSLVIQGNEQFF. The CDR3 DNA sequence: TGTGCCAGCAGCTTAGTCATCCAGGGGAATGAGCAGTTCTTC.

The V call is TRBV29-1, the J call TRBJ2-7; weak D call: TRBD2 (6 bases). The CDR3 contains 12 residues. Looked up from germline, CDR1 is SQVTM and CDR2 is ANQGSEA. Between the trimmed V and J ends, which lost 3 bases and 0 bases, there was a span of 6 bases. CDR3 coding DNA: TGCAGCGTTGAGGGACTCTCCTACGAGCAGTACTTC. Its protein is CSVEGLSYEQYF.

The CDR3 DNA reads TGCAGTGCTAGTCGGCGGTCGAACTATGGCTACACCTTC. This encodes CSASRRSNYGYTF. This chain joins TRBV20-1 and TRBJ1-2; D is unresolved. Germline V gene sequence: CDR1 DFQATT, CDR2 SNEGSKA (reference sequence). CDR3 length: 13 amino acids. V was cut by 3 bases and J by 2 bases, with 10 bases left in between.

This chain joins TRBV5-4 and TRBJ2-1; 9 nucleotides match TRBD1. The V and J ends lost 4 bases and 8 bases, in that order; junction bases with no gene match: 7. This CDR3 comprises 14 residues. CDR1 and CDR2 (germline): SGHNT, YYREEE (reference sequence). The CDR3 loop reads CASSRDRELHEQFF. Written as DNA, the CDR3 is TGTGCCAGCAGCCGGGACAGGGAGCTGCATGAGCAGTTCTTC.

This clonotype has just a few counts. This chain uses TRBV9 with TRBJ2-1, with 7 positions matching TRBD2. Losses at the gene ends were 0 bases for V and 0 bases for J; bases not matched to a gene: 3. The germline gives CDR1 SGDLS, CDR2 YYNGEE. The CDR3 extends over 16 amino acids. CDR3 DNA: TGTGCCAGCAGCGTAGGGCTAGCGGCCTCCTACAATGAGCAGTTCTTC. Translated: CASSVGLAASYNEQFF.

In its sample, this clonotype was seen once. This chain connects TRBV20-1 to TRBJ2-5, with D perhaps TRBD2 (5 bases). V was trimmed by 4 bases and J by 3 bases, leaving 18 bases between them. The germline V gene has CDR1 DFQATT and CDR2 SNEGSKA (reference sequence). The CDR3 has 15 residues. The CDR3 loop is CSAKHPSGEKETQYF. The CDR3 region has the DNA TGCAGTGCTAAGCACCCCAGCGGTGAAAAAGAGACCCAGTACTTC.

This rearrangement joins TRBV29-1 to TRBJ2-1; the D gene is possibly TRBD1 (7 bases). Trimming removed 7 bases at V and 6 bases at J, with 10 bases between. Germline loops: CDR1 SQVTM, CDR2 ANQGSEA. This CDR3 has 11 amino acids. The CDR3 reads CSGQGGNEQFF. In DNA form, the CDR3 reads TGCAGCGGACAGGGAGGCAATGAGCAGTTCTTC.

V is TRBV7-9 and J is TRBJ2-7; D is perhaps TRBD1 (5 bases). V was trimmed by 7 bases and J by 1 base, leaving 14 bases between them. CDR1 and CDR2 from the germline V gene are SEHNR and FQNEAQ (reference sequence). The CDR3 length is 14 residues. The DNA for the CDR3 is TGTGCCAGCACCGAGATGGACACTTCCTACGAGCAGTACTTC. Translated, it gives CASTEMDTSYEQYF.

V is TRBV7-9 and J is TRBJ2-4; D unclear. The CDR3 extends over 16 amino acids. Germline loops: CDR1 SEHNR, CDR2 FQNEAQ (reference sequence). V lost 4 bases to trimming and J lost 0 bases, with 13 bases between them. The CDR3 sequence: CASSSPFDLAKNIQYF. CDR3 DNA: TGTGCCAGCAGCTCTCCCTTTGATCTAGCCAAAAACATTCAGTACTTC.

V is TRBV12-3 or TRBV12-4 and J is TRBJ2-3; 9 bases match TRBD2. The CDR3 has 15 residues. With V trimmed by 5 bases and J by 1 base, 4 bases remained unmatched. The CDR3 sequence is CASSALAGRTDTQYF. The CDR3 nucleotides are TGTGCCAGCAGTGCTCTAGCGGGGCGCACAGATACGCAGTATTTT.

The rearrangement links TRBV29-1 to TRBJ1-2; 10 bases match TRBD1. CDR3 length: 13 residues. V dropped 7 bases and J dropped 6; count of bases not matched to a gene: 8. CDR1 and CDR2 from the germline V gene are SQVTM and ANQGSEA. CDR3 sequence: CSATAGQGNGYTF. CDR3 DNA: TGCAGCGCAACAGCGGGACAGGGGAATGGCTACACCTTC.

The rearrangement uses TRBV23-1 and TRBJ2-7, with D perhaps assigned TRBD1 or TRBD2 (5 bases each). TRBV23-1 belongs to the ORF category, with a function that is uncertain. The CDR3 contains 13 residues. V was trimmed by 6 bases and J by 4 bases, leaving 13 bases between them. The CDR3: CASRTTRGYEQYF. CDR3 in DNA: TGCGCCAGCAGAACGACGAGGGGTTACGAGCAGTACTTC.

For the CDR3, the DNA is TGTGCCAGCAGTTACTCGAGTGGTGAAAAACTGTTTTTT. This sequence encodes CASSYSSGEKLFF. The V gene is TRBV6-5, the J gene TRBJ1-4; D is unresolved. The CDR3 totals 13 residues. Germline CDR1 reads MNHEY; CDR2 reads SVGAGI. V shed 0 bases and J shed 7 bases, with 6 bases lying between them.

The chain has TRBV11-2 and TRBJ1-5; D not resolved. Germline V gives CDR1 SGHAT, CDR2 FQNNGV. The ends were cut back, 1 base at V and 1 base at J, with 8 bases in the middle. This CDR3 comprises 15 residues. CDR3 sequence (DNA): TGTGCCAGCAGCTTAGCTGCACAGAGCAATCAGCCCCAGCATTTT. Protein product: CASSLAAQSNQPQHF.

The chain combines TRBV27 with TRBJ2-1; D is perhaps TRBD2 (5 bases). This CDR3 is 14 amino acids long. Per germline, CDR1 MNHEY and CDR2 SMNVEV (reference sequence). Deletions cut 10 bases from V and 0 bases from J, with 13 bases between. DNA for the CDR3: TGTGCCATCTCCCCAGCGGCCTCCTACAATGAGCAGTTCTTC. Translation: CAISPAASYNEQFF.

The V and J genes are TRBV25-1 and TRBJ2-5; D not certain. The V end was cut by 3 bases, the J end by 5 bases, with 7 bases between. The CDR3 contains 12 residues. Germline-derived CDR1 and CDR2 are MGHDK and SYGVNS. CDR3 amino acids: CASSEQSETQYF. The CDR3 DNA is TGTGCCAGCAGTGAGCAATCCGAGACCCAGTACTTC.

This chain links TRBV29-1 with TRBJ2-3; D gene uncertain. Germline lookup yields CDR1 SQVTM and CDR2 ANQGSEA. The V end was cut by 4 bases, the J end by 2 bases, with 16 bases between. This CDR3 contains 15 residues. The CDR3 DNA reads TGCAGCGTTGGTCTAGTGAGAGGCCCCACAGATACGCAGTATTTT. Protein product: CSVGLVRGPTDTQYF.

The gene calls are TRBV27 and TRBJ2-2, with a possible D match to TRBD1 (6 bases). Germline values: CDR1 MNHEY, CDR2 SMNVEV (reference sequence). The CDR3 is 15 residues long. V shed 5 bases and J shed 9 bases, with 19 bases lying between them. In DNA, the CDR3 is TGTGCCAGCAGTCGGCCTGGACAGCCACACCGGGAGCTGTTTTTT. Protein sequence: CASSRPGQPHRELFF.

The chain joins TRBV14 to TRBJ2-7; D is unclear. Trimming removed 1 base from V and 7 bases from J, with 14 bases in between. The CDR3 contains 14 residues. CDR1 and CDR2 (germline): SGHDN, FVKESK. This chain's CDR3 is CASSQGWAPWEQYF. The CDR3 coding sequence is TGTGCCAGCAGCCAAGGATGGGCTCCGTGGGAGCAGTACTTC.

This chain uses TRBV4-1 with TRBJ1-4, with unresolved D. CDR3 length: 12 residues. The germline V and J ends were trimmed by 3 bases and 8 bases, with 7 bases remaining between them. Germline V lookup: CDR1 MGHRA, CDR2 YSYEKL. The CDR3: CASSHSGEKLFF. CDR3 nucleotide sequence: TGCGCCAGCAGCCACAGCGGGGAAAAACTGTTTTTT.

This clonotype appeared once. V usage is TRBV27 and J usage is TRBJ2-7; D might be TRBD2 (6 bases). V was cut by 6 bases and J by 5 bases, with 14 bases left in between. CDR1 and CDR2 (germline): MNHEY, SMNVEV (reference sequence). The CDR3 contains 13 residues. DNA of the CDR3: TGTGCCAGCAGGGAGGGCGGCACCCACGAGCAGTACTTC. This encodes CASREGGTHEQYF.

The rearrangement joins TRBV20-1 to TRBJ2-7; 11 nucleotides agree with TRBD1. This CDR3 spans 14 amino acids. Germline V gives CDR1 DFQATT, CDR2 SNEGSKA (reference sequence). The V and J ends lost 1 base and 5 bases, in that order; junction bases with no gene match: 4. CDR3 sequence: CSARGTGGWDEQYF. The CDR3 DNA reads TGCAGTGCTAGAGGGACAGGGGGCTGGGACGAGCAGTACTTC.

The chain couples TRBV27 to TRBJ2-7; D is uncertain. Germline V gives CDR1 MNHEY, CDR2 SMNVEV (reference sequence). The CDR3 length is 13 residues. Trimming stripped 7 bases from V and 0 bases from J, with 10 bases between. The CDR3 spells CASTDPHSYEQYF. The CDR3 nucleotides are TGTGCCAGCACAGACCCACACTCCTACGAGCAGTACTTC.

The V gene is TRBV2, the J gene TRBJ2-7; weak D call: TRBD1 (5 bases). Germline V lookup: CDR1 SNHLY, CDR2 FYNNEI. This CDR3 region has 13 residues. Between the trimmed V and J ends, which lost 6 bases and 4 bases, there was a span of 13 bases. CDR3 region: CASRAGHRYEQYF. Here the CDR3 DNA reads TGTGCCAGCAGGGCTGGACATCGTTACGAGCAGTACTTC.

V is TRBV7-9 and J is TRBJ1-6, with TRBD1 matching over 8 bases. The length of the CDR3 is 17 residues. With V trimmed by 4 bases and J by 0 bases, 5 bases remained unmatched. Germline CDR1 SEHNR, CDR2 FQNEAQ (reference sequence). For the CDR3, the DNA is TGTGCCAGCAGCTCTACAGGGGGGAGCTCCTATAATTCACCCCTCCACTTT. Residues: CASSSTGGSSYNSPLHF.

This clonotype has just one count. The chain joins TRBV7-7 to TRBJ1-2, with TRBD1 as a possible D gene (5 bases). Trimming took off 4 bases at V and 8 bases at J, with 23 bases between the two ends. The CDR3 spans 16 residues. Germline CDR1 SSHAT, CDR2 FNYEAQ (reference sequence). The CDR3 protein is CASSWTVTEGLGGYTF. In DNA, the CDR3 is TGTGCCAGCAGCTGGACCGTTACGGAGGGGCTGGGGGGCTACACCTTC.